This T cell receptor (beta chain) was identified during a study of T cells in localized non-small cell lung cancer. The study, taken as a whole, reports: Median about 58 top-100 tumor clones were shared with paired adjacent lung. Among blood samples, higher T cell density accompanied longer overall survival. Heterogeneity cannot be ruled out, as sequencing used one tumor region only. Compared with tumor, uninvolved adjacent lung displayed greater T cell clonality, ranking highest overall.

Sequenced by immunoSEQ multiplex PCR; TCRdb stores in-frame clones only, minus some. The repertoire has roughly 30,000 clones, approximately 83% of them found once; the top ten carry approximately 5.7%. The CDR3 loop spans 14 amino acids. J lost 6 bases, V lost 4 bases, and 5 bases had no gene match. Germline V CDR1 and CDR2: LNHDA, SQIVND (reference sequence). To note about this clone: Its antigen remains unknown.

Material: peripheral blood mononuclear cells, obtained before any cancer treatment. The receptor comes from a man aged 35 to 69 with stage III lung adenocarcinoma. The gene calls are TRBV19 and TRBJ2-1; 8 bases fit TRBD1. The chain's CDR3 is CASSKRQGTNEQFF. DNA of the CDR3: TGTGCCAGTAGTAAAAGACAGGGGACCAATGAGCAGTTCTTC.